The clone carrying this TCR beta chain was seen once. Its specificity is unknown. The CDR3 contains 13 residues. The V gene lost 5 bases and the J gene lost 5 bases, with 12 bases spanning the gap. CDR1 MNHEY and CDR2 SMNVEV come from the germline V gene (reference sequence). Sequenced by immunoSEQ multiplex PCR; TCRdb stores in-frame clones only, minus some. Counted here are fewer than 65,000 clones, about 89% occurring once; the ten biggest clones make up around 1%. The data belong to a study of OX40 agonist ivuxolimab in advanced cancers. Study summary: Participants could have had prior anti-PD-1, anti-PD-L1 or anti-CTLA-4 therapy, and approximately 37% had some. Study-wide findings and caveats: There were also nonresponders showing low normalized T-cell clonal expansion. The 0.1-3.0 mg/kg partial responders had among the lowest clonal expansion. CD4+ and CD8+ blood T cells expanded clonally by week 6 at 0.1 to 3.0 mg/kg.

This receptor was obtained from an adult with an advanced solid tumor such as melanoma, head and neck, liver or kidney cancer. The chain carries TRBV27 and TRBJ2-5; D is unresolved. Sequences were derived from CD4+ or CD8+ T cells sorted from blood, sampled in a trial of the OX40 agonist ivuxolimab. The CDR3 bases are TGTGCCAGCAGTGTCCGGGCAAGTGAGACCCAGTACTTC. It specifies CASSVRASETQYF.